This T cell receptor beta chain was sequenced for a study of cytomegalovirus exposure and HLA in healthy donors (dated by TCRdb to the late 2010s). About the study as a whole: An earlier analysis of 587 of the donors reported 276 Gb of sequence data and 117 million unique TCR beta sequences obtained from some 170 million T cells. An early release that covered about 600 HLA-typed donors contained about 300 gigabases of sequencing data and tens of millions of unique TCR sequences. Among the roughly 370 genotyped donors, about 85% belonged to the genetic ancestry cluster associated with self-reported Caucasian donors. The study was designed to test whether signatures of past pathogen exposure could be identified by cataloging public T cell receptors. Using immunosequencing, the study profiled T cell repertoires from about 650 subjects and related those repertoires to cytomegalovirus serostatus. Besides the first cohort of 666 subjects, a separate validation cohort made up of some 110 different subjects was used. High-throughput TCR immunosequencing, statistical association of individual TCRs with disease status, and machine learning were combined to predict cytomegalovirus infection status. A later analysis re-analyzed previously published TCR beta repertoires from roughly 690 donors and added high-resolution HLA genotyping to study TCR occurrence patterns. The later analysis used no new phenotypic data to find candidate immune exposures, relying instead on TCR beta sequences and their occurrence across donors. To decide whether each TCR beta V gene segment behaved as functional or pseudogenic, an earlier analysis of some 540 of the donors relied on high-throughput TCR beta sequencing. Donor age, sex, ethnicity and CMV serostatus were collected together with the repertoire data. In a later genetic analysis, genome-wide SNP genotypes for about 55% of the roughly 670 donors were used, and that subset was treated as a discovery cohort. Every repertoire in the discovery cohort had been generated on one and the same sequencing platform. HLA typing covered class I and class II loci at four-digit resolution. The number of typed donors differed by locus: 629-630 for A, B, C, DRB1 and DQB1; 522 for DQA1; 606 for DPA1; and around 450 for DPB1. Four to six DR-DQ haplotypes were handled as single units for association and clustering, since linkage in the cohort was strong. Among about 370 genotyped donors of the cohort, an average of about 240,000 unique TCR beta nucleotide sequences was sequenced per donor, of which about 18% were non-productive. What the study reported, not specific to this receptor: Because the 87-base-pair reads could not distinguish some IMGT-functional V segments, including TRBV6-2 and TRBV6-3, those segments were excluded. In a later genetic analysis, a missense DCLRE1C variant was associated with V-gene and J-gene trimming of TCR beta chains, and the association was replicated in an independent cohort. For the cohort, immune exposure information was limited to CMV serostatus. In both the original and validation cohorts, the classifier was reported to diagnose cytomegalovirus status with high specificity and sensitivity. In vitro tests confirmed that a few of the cytomegalovirus-associated TCR beta chains recognize cytomegalovirus antigens. A further reported finding was that TCR beta sequences accurately predicted the HLA-A and HLA-B alleles for most subjects in the first cohort. In a later genetic analysis, fewer N-insertions in productive TCRs were reported among donors in an Asian-associated ancestry cluster than the 666-donor mean. Because some donors lacked HLA typing at each locus, the association tests relied only on the typed subset. In a later analysis, the rate of TCR association differed among HLA loci, with DRB1 alleles having the most associated TCRs and HLA-C alleles having the fewest. According to a later analysis, parvovirus B19, influenza, CMV and Epstein-Barr virus appeared linked to several top co-occurrence clusters. In the study, 150 to 200 TCR beta chains were listed as associated with cytomegalovirus. Because counts were too low, about 17 rarely observed V segments, including chromosome 9 orphons, were excluded from the earlier analysis of under 650 of the donors. The presence/absence analyses assumed that sequencing depth was roughly uniform across donors, and that assumption may not be true. A cluster of highly shared sequence variants was judged likely to be a technical artifact of the sequencing pipeline. A later analysis associated 16,951 TCR beta sequences with specific HLA alleles at a false discovery rate of 0.05. An earlier analysis of 587 of the donors showed that most TCR beta V segments appeared in productive rearrangements either about 87% or about 30% of the time, which broadly matched IMGT annotations. According to a later analysis, most CMV-associated TCR beta chains appeared to be HLA-restricted, and the HLA associations seemed to be driven largely by CMV exposure. A later analysis found that HLA-associated TCR beta chains were more clonally expanded and had lower generation probabilities than equally common non-associated chains. The cohort was sequenced for TCR beta chains only, and without alpha or paired-chain data the features that could be detected were limited. Correlated functional status among segregating V segments might reflect linkage disequilibrium, but an unknown experimental factor could not be ruled out. Most TCR sequences were seen in very few donors, while some public TCRs were found in many individuals. When HLA alleles, especially DR and DQ, strongly co-occurred, TCR associations were difficult to assign to individual alleles. According to the authors, the approach could potentially be generalized to other disease states and immunological phenotypes.

At the junction V is shortened by 4 bases and J by 1 base, with 15 bases in between. The germline V gene provides CDR1 SGHRS and CDR2 YFSETQ. Its CDR3 holds 16 amino acids, cysteine through phenylalanine. The kept DNA is CDR3 alone, 48 bases in frame from the first base. The cohort comprised fewer than 700 healthy bone marrow donors. All cohort members were sampled while nominally healthy, although unrecorded immune exposures were likely present. The donor tested CMV seropositive, placing the donor among the 310 or so seropositive members of the cohort. A peripheral blood sample was provided by each donor, and peripheral blood mononuclear cells were used for TCR beta sequencing. The Qiagen DNeasy Blood Extraction Kit was used to extract genomic DNA from the blood cell samples. The library came from the immunoSEQ multiplex PCR assay. For the multiplex PCR, a mixture combining 60 forward primers for TCR Vbeta segments and 13 reverse primers for TCR Jbeta segments was used. The CDR3 region of rearranged TCR beta genes was amplified from genomic DNA with a multiplex PCR assay. On the Illumina HiSeq System, the amplified TCR beta libraries were sequenced as 87-base-pair reads. Per the original workflow: Across the 666 repertoires, a later analysis counted 80 million or so unique TCR beta chains, roughly 11 million of which were shared by at least two donors. Raw reads were error-corrected and collapsed into unique sequences with a nearest-neighbor algorithm that merged closely related sequences to remove PCR and sequencing errors. To assign V, D and J gene segments, CDR3 sequences were aligned to IMGT reference sequences. For a sequence to be retained, at least a six-nucleotide match to both a V gene segment and a J gene segment was required. A rearrangement was called productive if the CDR3 had no stop codons and remained in frame with V and J, and every other rearrangement was called non-productive. Following IMGT convention, CDR3 was defined as the stretch from the second conserved V-encoded cysteine to the conserved J-encoded phenylalanine. The earlier analysis of about 530 of the donors excluded any sequence lacking an unambiguous match to a single V gene segment. An earlier analysis of several hundred of the donors classified V segments as functional when productive rearrangements were above 56.7% and as segregating when the standard deviation between donors was above 5%. A statistical classification framework was built to diagnose cytomegalovirus status from the catalog of TCR beta chain sequences. In a later analysis, TCR nucleotide sequences were compared against IMGT/GENE-DB human TR gene sequences so that V and J genes could be assigned. Using the TCRdist pipeline, a later analysis assigned CDR3 sequences along with most-parsimonious VDJ recombination scenarios. In a later analysis, each TCR beta chain was defined by its CDR3 amino acid sequence together with its V-gene family, and reads lacking a unique V-gene family were excluded. In a later analysis, fewer than 600 highly shared, low-generation-probability nucleotide sequences were removed to address suspected cross-contamination and a sequencing artifact. In a later analysis, a clonal expansion index was calculated for each public chain from normalized within-repertoire ranks of inferred template counts. A later analysis computed generation probabilities with a VDJ recombination model fitted to out-of-frame rearrangements, and checked the results against IGoR. In a later analysis, TCR-TCR, TCR-HLA and TCR-CMV co-occurrence was scored with hypergeometric tests, and a repertoire-size bias correction was applied to TCR pairs. False discovery rates were estimated in a later analysis by permuting HLA or CMV assignments 20 times. A later analysis grouped co-occurring TCRs with DBSCAN, adding TCRdist sequence similarity when clustering within HLA-allele-positive subsets. Repertoires with fewer than 30,000 or more than 120,000 public chains, plus five repertoires with anomalous nucleotide sharing, were excluded from co-occurrence clustering. TCRdb mirrors the immuneACCESS table, restricted to in-frame sequences. Some clones are absent from its copies; in checked studies, under half trace to an unresolved V gene, and the reason for the others is unknown. V, J and clone size were drawn from that table, and D and trimming were deduced from the DNA. The sample table records 100,000 to 150,000 clones; just under 75% of these occur just once. Approximately 4.8% of the sample is in the top ten clones.

A few counts support this clone. Its target antigen remains unknown. No much larger clonotype is one base removed from it; base qualities were not supplied. The TCR originated in a man in his fifties or sixties in good health and CMV-seropositive. The chain employs TRBV5-1 and TRBJ1-3; matching of 5 bases hints at TRBD1 as the D gene. Sequencing was done on a sample of PBMCs. The CDR3 region reads CASSGATIGSGNTIYF. In nucleotide form, the sequence is TGCGCCAGCAGCGGGGCCACTATCGGGTCTGGAAACACCATATATTTT.